This T cell receptor (beta chain) appears in the sequencing data of a study of T cell responses to AZD1222 COVID-19 vaccine. Study-wide results and limits: No repertoire was sampled before or during the peak T cell response, only after it. Baseline serostatus was positive in only five to seven AZD1222 recipients.

As concerns this clone: What it binds is unknown.

Some second doses came at about 4 weeks and others at about 12 weeks; these were pooled. This table comes from immunoSEQ multiplex PCR, and its TCRdb copy is limited to in-frame clones, with some not included. This table has 190,000 or so clones, about 89% appearing once. The CDR3 has 14 amino acids. The V gene's germline CDR1 is KGHSH and CDR2 LQKENI. The V end was cut by 2 bases, the J end by 6 bases, with 13 bases between. The receptor was derived from an adult who received the AZD1222 COVID-19 vaccine. The specimen was peripheral blood, collected 28 days after the second AZD1222 dose. The chain combines TRBV18 with TRBJ1-1, with a tentative D call TRBD1 (6 bases). CDR3 nucleotide sequence: TGTGCCAGCTCACCAATACAGGGAGAGGCTGAAGCTTTCTTT. It translates to CASSPIQGEAEAFF.